This TCR beta chain was identified during a study of blood T cells in healthy people across ages. Study-wide points: Unsorted PBMC material precluded a definitive naive versus antigen-experienced comparison. Per million T cells, TCR beta diversity dropped about linearly as age rose.

This clonotype appeared many times. Its antigen remains unidentified. Alongside a J-beta primer mix, a sample-barcoded 5' primer served in a second PCR lasting about 7 to 11 cycles. Tagging of each cDNA molecule was performed by a template-switch adaptor with 12 random nucleotides. Samples each returned at least 3 million CDR3-containing paired-end reads. TCRdb reprocessed the 5' RACE reads with MiXCR, giving one entry per CDR3 protein. The sample shows some 1.5 million distinct CDR3 sequences, roughly 28% of them seen only once. The CDR3 length is 16 residues. V shed 4 bases, J shed 2 bases, and the junction held 2 bases outside the gene matches. Germline loops: CDR1 SGHTA, CDR2 FQGNSA.

This chain uses TRBV7-2 with TRBJ2-5; the match to TRBD2 covers 15 bases. The sample comprised blood. This receptor was taken from a woman under 40 in good health. This CDR3 is CASSSGLAGGQETQYF. CDR3 DNA: TGTGCCAGCAGCTCGGGACTAGCGGGGGGACAAGAGACCCAGTACTTC.